This T cell receptor (beta chain) was captured in a study of beta chain features in type 1 diabetes. This clone has a handful of counts. Its target is unknown. Whole-study findings and limits: Researchers report that Type 1 diabetes patients had moderately but significantly shorter TCRB CDR3s across all four CD4+ subsets. Insertions at VDJ junctions were less frequent in type 1 diabetes patients. These patients also deleted more nucleotides at the same junctions.

The V end lost 6 bases, the J end lost 5 bases, and 17 bases lay between the germline ends. CDR3 length: 15 amino acids. Germline lookup yields CDR1 LGHNA and CDR2 YSLEER. Every isolated RNA sample was fully reverse transcribed, so sequencing captured expressed TCRB transcripts. Produced via immunoSEQ multiplex PCR; TCRdb's table is partial and in-frame only. The sample comprises hundreds of thousands of clones, 11% to 15% of which are singletons, and less than 0.04% rests with the top ten. Every donor provided one heparinised blood draw, which averaged approximately 120 mL. This receptor was taken from a man younger than 35 with type 1 diabetes. The V and J genes are TRBV4-3 and TRBJ2-1; D unclear. Sample: naive CD4+ T cells from blood. The CDR3 is CASRYPRERNNEQFF. The CDR3 region has the DNA TGCGCCAGCAGGTACCCTCGTGAGCGAAACAATGAGCAGTTCTTC.